The 27 T cell receptor beta chains below all came from one sample that was sequenced in a study of OX40 agonist ivuxolimab in advanced cancers. TCRdb keeps only in-frame clones here, not all; method: immunoSEQ multiplex PCR. The top ten hold approximately 6.3% of the sample, which has some 48,000 clones, 80% to 95% seen once. The starting material was CD4+ or CD8+ T cells sorted from blood, obtained in a trial of the OX40 agonist ivuxolimab. The receptors come from an adult with an advanced solid tumor such as melanoma, head and neck, liver or kidney cancer.

The genes are TRBV28 and TRBJ2-2, with a weak D call TRBD2 (6 bases). V was pared by 3 bases and J by 3 bases, with 14 bases between. The germline CDR1 and CDR2 sequences are MDHEN and SYDVKM. This CDR3 spans 16 amino acids. Here the CDR3 reads CASSFPIWEDTGELFF. CDR3 in DNA: TGTGCCAGCAGTTTCCCGATTTGGGAGGACACCGGGGAGCTGTTTTTT.

The gene calls are TRBV28 and TRBJ1-2; D not certain. This CDR3 has 12 amino acids. Germline values: CDR1 MDHEN, CDR2 SYDVKM. V was trimmed by 2 bases and J by 8 bases, leaving 9 bases between them. CDR3 nucleotide sequence: TGTGCCAGCAGTTTAGGTGGGGTCGGCTACACCTTC. Its translation: CASSLGGVGYTF.

The V and J genes are TRBV12-1 and TRBJ2-7; no check of the table's D call, TRBD2, against the DNA was made. TRBV12-1 is deemed a pseudogene. CDR3 length: 18 residues. This CDR3 is CASSFVASGLAGGYEQYF. As DNA, the CDR3 is TGTGCCAGCAGCTTTGTCGCCTCGGGGCTAGCGGGGGGCTACGAGCAGTACTTC.

V gene TRBV6-5 combines with J gene TRBJ1-3; D remains ambiguous. This CDR3 contains 15 residues. V lost 2 bases to trimming and J lost 0 bases, with 8 bases between them. CDR1 MNHEY and CDR2 SVGAGI come from the germline V gene. The CDR3, as DNA: TGTGCCAGCAGTTACAACGGGCTCTCTGGAAACACCATATATTTT. Residues: CASSYNGLSGNTIYF.

The chain has TRBV5-5 and TRBJ2-7; D perhaps matches TRBD1 (6 bases). Between the trimmed V and J ends, which lost 4 bases and 2 bases, there was a span of 13 bases. Germline V gives CDR1 SGHKS, CDR2 YYEKEE (reference sequence). The CDR3 spans 14 residues. The CDR3 region is CASSLYGQPYEQYF. The CDR3 nucleotides read TGTGCCAGCAGCCTCTATGGACAGCCCTACGAGCAGTACTTC.

This chain connects TRBV19 to TRBJ2-3; 10 bases fit TRBD1. After removal of 5 bases from V and 3 bases from J, the junction contained 5 bases not matched to a gene. CDR3 length: 15 amino acids. CDR1 is LNHDA and CDR2 is SQIVND in the germline V gene (reference sequence). CDR3 residues: CASSLGTGVTDTQYF. The CDR3 DNA is TGTGCCAGTAGTCTAGGGACAGGGGTAACAGATACGCAGTATTTT.

This sequence joins TRBV6-5 and TRBJ2-1; no clear D. The CDR3 has 14 amino acids. CDR1 and CDR2 from the germline V gene are MNHEY and SVGAGI. Trimming took 0 bases from V and 7 from J, leaving 10 bases between them. CDR3: CASSYSVDANEQFF. In DNA form, the CDR3 reads TGTGCCAGCAGTTACTCGGTAGATGCGAATGAGCAGTTCTTC.

J is TRBJ1-1 and V is TRBV13, with D possibly matching TRBD1 (5 bases). V dropped 5 bases and J dropped 7 bases, with 17 bases sitting between them. The germline V gene encodes CDR1 PRHDT and CDR2 FYEKMQ (reference sequence). CDR3 length: 14 amino acids. The CDR3 nucleotides are TGTGCCAGCAGCCCAAGCGGGACCGCCTTTGAAGCTTTCTTT. It codes for CASSPSGTAFEAFF.

The chain uses TRBV6-5 and TRBJ1-1; D is undetermined. This CDR3 has 13 residues. Trimming took off 4 bases at V and 1 base at J, with 7 bases between the two ends. Germline CDR1 is MNHEY and CDR2 is SVGAGI. In nucleotides, the CDR3 is TGTGCCAGCAGTTGGGCGGGGAACACTGAAGCTTTCTTT. It encodes CASSWAGNTEAFF.

The table lists this clone with a count of one. The chain is built from TRBV6-5 and TRBJ1-5, with 7 bases identical to TRBD1. The J segment lost 8 bases and the V segment lost 5 bases, leaving 9 bases of the junction unmatched. The CDR3 is 14 amino acids. Germline lookup yields CDR1 MNHEY and CDR2 SVGAGI. CDR3: CASSVDRSMEPQHF. The DNA of the CDR3 is TGTGCCAGCAGTGTGGACAGGAGTATGGAGCCCCAGCATTTT.

V gene TRBV19 combines with J gene TRBJ1-1; 8 bases fit TRBD1. Germline loops: CDR1 LNHDA, CDR2 SQIVND (reference sequence). The trim removed 8 bases at V and 5 bases at J, leaving 16 bases unmatched. The CDR3 is made up of 16 amino acids. The CDR3 DNA sequence: TGTGCCAGTGGGGTCTACTCGGACAGGGCGCGTACTGAAGCTTTCTTT. Its protein is CASGVYSDRARTEAFF.

This clone was seen only once. Sequence at one end of the junction differs from germline and may be a read error. J is TRBJ1-3 and V is TRBV7-7; weak D call: TRBD1 (5 bases). Germline assignment: CDR1 SSHAT and CDR2 FNYEAQ (reference sequence). The CDR3 consists of 14 residues. CDR3 in amino acids: CASSLGGVVNTIYF. CDR3 nucleotide sequence: TGTGCTAGCAGCTTAGGAGGGGTCGTCAACACCATATATTTT. The variable domain in full, completed from reference TRBV7-7 and TRBJ1-3, reads GAGVSQSPRYKVTKRGQDVTLRCDPISSHATLYWYQQALGQGPEFLTYFNYEAQPDKSGLPSDRFSAERPEGSISTLTIQRTEQRDSAMYRCASSLGGVVNTIYFGEGSWLTVV.

J is TRBJ2-5 and V is TRBV7-9; perhaps TRBD1 as D (6 bases). Deletions cut 4 bases from V and 5 bases from J, with 17 bases between. CDR3 length equals 15 residues. Looked up from germline, CDR1 is SEHNR and CDR2 is FQNEAQ (reference sequence). The CDR3: CASSSPRGLGETQYF. Here the CDR3 DNA reads TGTGCCAGCAGCTCCCCCAGGGGTCTGGGGGAGACCCAGTACTTC.

V is TRBV7-9 and J is TRBJ1-1; tentative D call: TRBD1 (6 bases). Trimming took 7 bases from V and 6 from J, leaving 12 bases between them. There are 12 residues in the CDR3. From germline, CDR1 is SEHNR and CDR2 FQNEAQ (reference sequence). The DNA of the CDR3 is TGTGCCAGCACTAGGGGGACCTCTGAAGCTTTCTTT. Its protein product is CASTRGTSEAFF.

This chain uses TRBV7-9 with TRBJ2-7; D perhaps matches TRBD2 (5 bases). The CDR3 is made up of 13 amino acids. The germline CDR1 and CDR2 sequences are SEHNR and FQNEAQ (reference sequence). V was pared by 4 bases and J by 3 bases, with 10 bases between. CDR3 amino acids: CASSSDGDYEQYV. Here the CDR3 DNA reads TGTGCCAGCAGCTCGGACGGGGACTACGAGCAGTACGTC.

This rearrangement joins TRBV7-9 to TRBJ2-5, with no clear D. Germline assignment: CDR1 SEHNR and CDR2 FQNEAQ (reference sequence). Trimming pared 3 bases from V and 2 bases from J, leaving 10 bases between. The CDR3 sequence is 14 residues long. CDR3 DNA sequence: TGTGCCAGCAGCTTCGGGTCTTTTCAAGAGACCCAGTACTTC. It codes for CASSFGSFQETQYF.

V gene TRBV7-9 combines with J gene TRBJ1-1; D unresolved. V lost 5 bases and J 4 bases, leaving 17 bases between the germline ends. This CDR3 has 15 amino acids. Germline V gene sequence: CDR1 SEHNR, CDR2 FQNEAQ (reference sequence). The CDR3 region has the DNA TGTGCCAGCAGCCCAGCGGTTGCGGCTAGCACTGAAGCTTTCTTT. Protein sequence: CASSPAVAASTEAFF.

The V gene is TRBV28, the J gene TRBJ1-1; D not certain. This CDR3 comprises 14 residues. Germline loops: CDR1 MDHEN, CDR2 SYDVKM. V shed 3 bases and J shed 1 base, with 9 bases lying between them. The CDR3 DNA reads as TGTGCCAGCAGTTTTTGGCGGCAGAACACTGAAGCTTTCTTT. It is translated as CASSFWRQNTEAFF.

The rearrangement joins TRBV6-6 to TRBJ1-1; D remains unclear. The CDR3 runs to 14 residues. The V end lost 2 bases, the J end lost 1 base, and 8 bases lay between the germline ends. In germline, CDR1 is MNHNY, CDR2 SVGAGI (reference sequence). In DNA, the CDR3 is TGTGCCAGCAGTTACGGTACGCGGAACACTGAAGCTTTCTTT. This sequence encodes CASSYGTRNTEAFF.

This chain uses TRBV6-5 with TRBJ2-1; no clear D gene. The germline V gene encodes CDR1 MNHEY and CDR2 SVGAGI. V was shortened by 8 bases and J by 6 bases, with 8 bases between the two germline ends. The CDR3 spans 11 residues. The CDR3 protein is CASGTPNEQFF. In DNA, the CDR3 is TGTGCCAGCGGCACCCCCAATGAGCAGTTCTTC.

The V and J genes are TRBV4-1 and TRBJ1-2, with D hard to call. Looked up from germline, CDR1 is MGHRA and CDR2 is YSYEKL. The length of the CDR3 is 15 residues. V was trimmed by 2 bases and J by 7 bases, leaving 17 bases between them. The CDR3 here is CASSQLDRLFAGYTF. The CDR3 DNA follows: TGCGCCAGCAGCCAATTGGATCGACTTTTTGCTGGCTACACCTTC.

The rearrangement joins TRBV28 to TRBJ2-7; no firm D call. The CDR3 length is 15 residues. Trimming cost V 6 bases and J 4 bases, with 19 bases left between them. From germline, CDR1 is MDHEN and CDR2 SYDVKM. The CDR3 bases are TGTGCCAGCAGATCTGGAACCCAACTCTTATACGAGCAGTACGTC. It is translated as CASRSGTQLLYEQYV.

The J gene is TRBJ2-1, the V gene TRBV19; D call uncertain. This CDR3 region has 11 residues. The ends were cut back, 3 bases at V and 3 bases at J, with 0 bases in the middle. Germline values: CDR1 LNHDA, CDR2 SQIVND (reference sequence). CDR3 DNA sequence: TGTGCCAGTAGTATCTACAATGAGCAGTTCTTC. It yields the protein CASSIYNEQFF.

This clone occurred once. V gene TRBV7-9 combines with J gene TRBJ2-2; D gene unclear. This CDR3 has 13 amino acids. The V end lost 2 bases, the J end lost 6 bases, and 7 bases lay between the germline ends. CDR1 is SEHNR, CDR2 FQNEAQ, per germline (reference sequence). Written as DNA, the CDR3 is TGTGCCAGCAGCTTAAGTGCGGCCGGGGAGCTGTTTTTT. It is translated as CASSLSAAGELFF.

This chain links TRBV7-9 with TRBJ1-2, with D maybe TRBD1 (6 bases). V lost 3 bases, J lost 2 bases, and 19 bases lay in between. This CDR3 is 17 amino acids long. CDR1 is SEHNR, CDR2 FQNEAQ, per germline (reference sequence). CDR3 bases: TGTGCCAGCAGCTTTGAGGGGGGAACCGGGAGGAACTATGGCTACACCTTC. It translates to CASSFEGGTGRNYGYTF. The full variable domain, its missing parts supplied by reference TRBV7-9 and TRBJ1-2, is DTGVSQNPRHKITKRGQNVTFRCDPISEHNRLYWYRQTLGQGPEFLTYFQNEAQLEKSRLLSDRFSAERPKGSFSTLEIQRTEQGDSAMYLCASSFEGGTGRNYGYTFGSGTRLTVV.

The chain uses TRBV2 and TRBJ2-1, with D perhaps matching TRBD2 (7 bases). The CDR3 has 16 residues. Germline V lookup: CDR1 SNHLY, CDR2 FYNNEI. The germline V and J ends were trimmed by 6 bases and 1 base, with 16 bases remaining between them. For the CDR3, the DNA is TGTGCCAGCAGGACCGGCGGGGGCTCTTCCTACAATGAGCAGTTCTTC. Encoded protein: CASRTGGGSSYNEQFF. The whole variable domain, filled in from reference TRBV2 and TRBJ2-1, reads EPEVTQTPSHQVTQMGQEVILRCVPISNHLYFYWYRQILGQKVEFLVSFYNNEISEKSEIFDDQFSVERPDGSNFTLKIRSTKLEDSAMYFCASRTGGGSSYNEQFFGPGTRLTVL.

The V and J genes are TRBV7-9 and TRBJ1-1; 9 bases match TRBD1. This CDR3 contains 15 residues. Per germline, CDR1 SEHNR and CDR2 FQNEAQ (reference sequence). The trim removed 5 bases at V and 7 bases at J, leaving 11 bases unmatched. The CDR3 loop is CASSARGQGKREAFF. DNA of the CDR3: TGTGCCAGCAGCGCCCGAGGACAGGGGAAGCGTGAAGCTTTCTTT.